A single sample is the source of the 12 T cell receptor beta chains below, sequenced in a study of spatial heterogeneity in lung cancer. The time point here: sample taken at primary tumor resection. Whole RNA, isolated from tumor, nontumor lung or frozen PBMC, was sequenced without prior sorting. Each CDR3 protein is one row after TCRdb ran MiXCR on the 5' RACE reads. The sample holds some 22,000 distinct CDR3 sequences; about 5.1% are singletons and the top ten take approximately 4.7%. The material was PBMCs, obtained at surgery. The receptor source for this set is a male donor with early-stage non-small cell lung cancer.

The table lists this clonotype with many counts. The CDR3 reads CASTTKGYGYTF. The CDR3 coding sequence is TGTGCCAGCACGACCAAGGGGTATGGCTACACCTTC. This sequence joins TRBV18 and TRBJ1-2; tentatively, D is TRBD1 (5 bases). Germline V gene lookup returns CDR1 KGHSH and CDR2 LQKENI. The CDR3 spans 12 residues. V was trimmed by 8 bases and J by 5 bases, leaving 12 bases between them.

There are many counts of this clonotype. The rearrangement links TRBV7-2 to TRBJ2-2; 7 bases agree with TRBD2. Germline CDR1 reads SGHTA; CDR2 reads FQGNSA. With V trimmed by 1 base and J by 6 bases, 5 bases remained unmatched. This CDR3 has 15 amino acids. Here the CDR3 reads CASSLGAGLAGELFF. The CDR3 nucleotides read TGTGCCAGCAGCTTAGGAGCGGGGCTGGCCGGGGAGCTGTTTTTT.

This clonotype was found many times. The CDR3 sequence is CASSYSGAMRPQHF. In DNA, the CDR3 is TGTGCCAGCAGTTACTCAGGGGCAATGCGGCCCCAGCATTTT. V and J are TRBV6-2 or TRBV6-3 and TRBJ1-5, with TRBD1 as a possible D gene (5 bases). The V and J ends lost 0 bases and 9 bases respectively, with 12 bases between them. The CDR3 extends over 14 amino acids. CDR1 is MNHEY, CDR2 SVGEGT, per germline.

At least ten counts were recorded for this clonotype. The V gene is TRBV30, the J gene TRBJ2-1; 7 bases match TRBD1. The germline V gene has CDR1 GTSNPN and CDR2 SVGIG (reference sequence). The V gene end was trimmed by 3 bases and the J gene end by 5 bases; junction bases not matched to a gene: 4. The CDR3 spans 13 residues. The CDR3 DNA sequence: TGTGCCTGGAGCAGGGGGATTGACAATGAGCAGTTCTTC. Encoded protein: CAWSRGIDNEQFF.

About this clonotype: Since a much larger clone is just one base distant, this may be a read error. The V gene is TRBV28, the J gene TRBJ2-3; D not certain. V was shortened by 6 bases and J by 11 bases, with 12 bases between the two germline ends. Germline CDR1 and CDR2: MDHEN and SYDVKM. The CDR3 is made up of 11 amino acids. The DNA of the CDR3 is TGTGCCAGCAGCGACACCAATAAGCAGTATTTT. This translates into CASSDTNKQYF.

The chain is built from TRBV28 and TRBJ2-7, with D possibly being TRBD2 (7 bases). V was cut by 5 bases and J by 5 bases, with 16 bases left in between. Germline values: CDR1 MDHEN, CDR2 SYDVKM. The CDR3 contains 14 residues. The chain's CDR3 is CASSPAGGGHEQYF. The CDR3 nucleotides are TGTGCCAGCAGTCCCGCCGGCGGGGGCCACGAGCAGTACTTC.

The table lists this clonotype with many counts. V and J are TRBV18 and TRBJ2-7; weak D call: TRBD2 (5 bases). Germline lookup yields CDR1 KGHSH and CDR2 LQKENI. The CDR3 contains 14 residues. V lost 3 bases to trimming and J lost 2 bases, with 11 bases between them. DNA for the CDR3: TGTGCCAGCTCACCGGACTCGGGAACCTACGAGCAGTACTTC. As protein: CASSPDSGTYEQYF.

This clonotype was recorded at least ten times. The CDR3 DNA sequence: TGTGCCAGCAGCCCGATATCCCGGGAGACAGCGGGGTACGAGCAGTACTTC. Protein sequence: CASSPISRETAGYEQYF. The chain has TRBV11-3 and TRBJ2-7; TRBD2 agrees at 7 bases. The CDR3 spans 17 residues. In germline, CDR1 is SGHNT, CDR2 YENEEA. V shed 5 bases, J shed 4 bases, and the junction held 17 bases outside the gene matches.

This clonotype was recorded at least ten times. The chain couples TRBV20-1 to TRBJ2-7; D not resolved. The germline V gene has CDR1 DFQATT and CDR2 SNEGSKA (reference sequence). V was trimmed by 3 bases and J by 4 bases, leaving 10 bases between them. This CDR3 contains 12 residues. CDR3 residues: CSASPASYEQYF. The CDR3 bases are TGCAGTGCTAGTCCAGCATCATACGAGCAGTACTTC.

The table lists this clonotype with many counts. V is TRBV5-5 and J is TRBJ1-1; 9 positions match TRBD1. The CDR3 has 14 residues. V shed 3 bases, J shed 3 bases, and the junction held 3 bases outside the gene matches. CDR1 is SGHKS, CDR2 YYEKEE, per germline (reference sequence). CDR3 amino acids: CASSWTGEDTEAFF. CDR3 nucleotide sequence: TGTGCCAGCAGCTGGACAGGGGAGGACACTGAAGCTTTCTTT.

This clonotype was observed many times. The chain is built from TRBV13 and TRBJ1-2, with 7 bases fitting TRBD1. Germline V gives CDR1 PRHDT, CDR2 FYEKMQ (reference sequence). The CDR3 has 14 amino acids. V shed 3 bases, J shed 5 bases, and the junction held 6 bases outside the gene matches. CDR3 region: CASSFGQAIYGYTF. The CDR3 DNA reads as TGTGCCAGCAGCTTTGGACAGGCAATTTATGGCTACACCTTC.

There are many counts of this clonotype. The rearrangement joins TRBV7-9 to TRBJ1-3, with D possibly matching TRBD1 (5 bases). The CDR3 has 15 residues. CDR1 SEHNR and CDR2 FQNEAQ come from the germline V gene (reference sequence). The ends were cut back, 5 bases at V and 8 bases at J, with 19 bases in the middle. CDR3 in amino acids: CASSPGLSVADTIYF. CDR3 nucleotides: TGTGCCAGCAGCCCAGGGCTCAGCGTGGCGGACACCATATATTTT.